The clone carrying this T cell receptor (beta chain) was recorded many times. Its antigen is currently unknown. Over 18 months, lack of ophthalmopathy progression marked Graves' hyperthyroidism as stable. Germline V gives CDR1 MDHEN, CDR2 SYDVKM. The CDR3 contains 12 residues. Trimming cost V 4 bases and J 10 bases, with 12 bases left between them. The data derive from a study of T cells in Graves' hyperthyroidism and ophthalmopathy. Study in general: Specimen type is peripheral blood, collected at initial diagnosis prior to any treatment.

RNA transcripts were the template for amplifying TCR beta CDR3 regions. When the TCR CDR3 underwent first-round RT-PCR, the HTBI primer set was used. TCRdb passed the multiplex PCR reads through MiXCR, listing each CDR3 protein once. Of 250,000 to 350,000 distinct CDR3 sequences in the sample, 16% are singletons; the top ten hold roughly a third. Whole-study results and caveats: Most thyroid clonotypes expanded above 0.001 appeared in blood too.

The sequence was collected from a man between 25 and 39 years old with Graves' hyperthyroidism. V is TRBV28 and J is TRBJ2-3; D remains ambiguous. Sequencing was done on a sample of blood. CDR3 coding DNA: TGTGCCAGCAGTTCCCGAGAGAATCCGCAGTATTTT. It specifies CASSSRENPQYF.